The rows below give T cell receptor beta chains drawn from one sample of a study of identifying expanded T cells in peripheral blood. Assay used: immunoSEQ multiplex PCR; TCRdb lists only in-frame clones, some missing. The sample includes tens of thousands of clones, 80% to 90% of them seen just once. The material sequenced was blood. The receptors stem from a person between 18 and 75 years old in good health. Each CDR3 is given with its conserved first and last residue. The order of the fields is CDR3 protein, CDR3 DNA, J gene, D gene, clone size, V gene. A D gene is named only where the DNA matches it firmly. Expanded clones are given a class, and other clones once, few, many or no size at all.

CDR3aa: CASSLATLQGEEGGYGYTF
CDR3nt: TGTGCCAGCAGCTTAGCCACCTTGCAGGGGGAAGAGGGTGGATATGGCTACACCTTC
j_gene: TRBJ1-2
d_gene: TRBD1
abundance: NA
v_gene: TRBV7-9

CDR3aa: CASHDRGSMGYTF
CDR3nt: TGTGCCAGCCATGATAGGGGATCTATGGGCTACACCTTC
j_gene: TRBJ1-2
d_gene: NA
abundance: NA
v_gene: TRBV19

CDR3aa: CASSDPTSGSGRTQYF
CDR3nt: TGTGCCAGCAGTGATCCGACTAGCGGGAGTGGGAGGACCCAGTACTTC
j_gene: TRBJ2-5
d_gene: TRBD2
abundance: NA
v_gene: TRBV25-1

CDR3aa: CASSLGGESSDTQYF
CDR3nt: TGTGCCAGCAGCTTAGGGGGAGAGTCCTCAGATACGCAGTATTTT
j_gene: TRBJ2-3
d_gene: NA
abundance: NA
v_gene: TRBV7-6

CDR3aa: CASTPFSGGTDTQYF
CDR3nt: TGTGCCAGCACCCCTTTTTCGGGAGGCACAGATACGCAGTATTTT
j_gene: TRBJ2-3
d_gene: NA
abundance: NA
v_gene: TRBV2

CDR3aa: CASSLLLAGANEQYF
CDR3nt: TGTGCCAGCAGCCTCCTGTTAGCGGGAGCTAACGAGCAGTACTTC
j_gene: TRBJ2-7
d_gene: TRBD2
abundance: NA
v_gene: TRBV4-2

CDR3aa: CASSLGPGNEQFF
CDR3nt: TGTGCCAGCAGCTTAGGACCCGGGAATGAGCAGTTCTTC
j_gene: TRBJ2-1
d_gene: NA
abundance: NA
v_gene: TRBV7-2

CDR3aa: CASSLGTGQAYEQYF
CDR3nt: TGTGCCAGCAGCTTAGGAACGGGACAGGCCTACGAGCAGTACTTC
j_gene: TRBJ2-7
d_gene: TRBD1
abundance: NA
v_gene: TRBV7-9

CDR3aa: CATTKGTSGTPETQYF
CDR3nt: TGTGCCACCACAAAAGGGACTAGCGGGACGCCAGAGACCCAGTACTTC
j_gene: TRBJ2-5
d_gene: TRBD2
abundance: NA
v_gene: TRBV19

CDR3aa: CASSFKQKTYNEQFF
CDR3nt: TGTGCCAGCAGTTTCAAGCAAAAAACCTACAATGAGCAGTTCTTC
j_gene: TRBJ2-1
d_gene: NA
abundance: once
v_gene: TRBV28

CDR3aa: CASSLWDRGDGYTF
CDR3nt: TGTGCCAGCAGCTTGTGGGACAGGGGGGACGGCTACACCTTC
j_gene: TRBJ1-2
d_gene: TRBD1
abundance: NA
v_gene: TRBV5-4

CDR3aa: CATSNPKAGDYGYTF
CDR3nt: TGTGCCACCAGCAACCCCAAGGCAGGAGACTATGGCTACACCTTC
j_gene: TRBJ1-2
d_gene: NA
abundance: once
v_gene: TRBV15

CDR3aa: CASSVATGGSGTQYF
CDR3nt: TGTGCCAGCAGCGTAGCAACCGGGGGCTCGGGGACCCAGTACTTC
j_gene: TRBJ2-5
d_gene: NA
abundance: NA
v_gene: TRBV9

CDR3aa: CASSTVAGLDTQYF
CDR3nt: TGTGCCAGCAGCACCGTAGCGGGACTCGATACGCAGTATTTT
j_gene: TRBJ2-3
d_gene: TRBD2
abundance: NA
v_gene: TRBV11-2

CDR3aa: CASSLDEKLFF
CDR3nt: TGCGCCAGCAGCTTGGACGAAAAACTGTTTTTT
j_gene: TRBJ1-4
d_gene: NA
abundance: few
v_gene: TRBV5-1

CDR3aa: CASSQELPVGGPRDGELFF
CDR3nt: TGCGCCAGCAGCCAAGAATTACCAGTGGGAGGGCCTCGGGACGGGGAGCTGTTTTTT
j_gene: TRBJ2-2
d_gene: TRBD2
abundance: once
v_gene: TRBV4-3

CDR3aa: CASSVMEGGSNEQFF
CDR3nt: TGTGCCAGCAGCGTAATGGAGGGAGGATCCAATGAGCAGTTCTTC
j_gene: TRBJ2-1
d_gene: NA
abundance: NA
v_gene: TRBV9

CDR3aa: CASSLAASGSLNEQFF
CDR3nt: TGTGCCAGCAGCTTAGCGGCTAGCGGGAGCCTTAATGAGCAGTTCTTC
j_gene: TRBJ2-1
d_gene: TRBD2
abundance: NA
v_gene: TRBV7-2

CDR3aa: CASSIQTGEEQYF
CDR3nt: TGTGCCAGTAGTATACAAACAGGGGAAGAGCAGTACTTC
j_gene: TRBJ2-7
d_gene: TRBD1
abundance: NA
v_gene: TRBV19

CDR3aa: CASSLARWQGENIQYF
CDR3nt: TGTGCCAGCAGCTTAGCGAGATGGCAGGGTGAAAACATTCAGTACTTC
j_gene: TRBJ2-4
d_gene: NA
abundance: NA
v_gene: TRBV7-2

CDR3aa: CATSSNEEGTPYEQYF
CDR3nt: TGTGCCACCAGCAGTAATGAGGAGGGGACTCCCTACGAGCAGTACTTC
j_gene: TRBJ2-7
d_gene: NA
abundance: NA
v_gene: TRBV15

CDR3aa: CASSLSGQGTDTQYF
CDR3nt: TGTGCCAGCAGTTTATCGGGACAGGGTACAGATACGCAGTATTTT
j_gene: TRBJ2-3
d_gene: TRBD1
abundance: NA
v_gene: TRBV28

CDR3aa: CASSLKIYEQYF
CDR3nt: TGTGCCAGCAGCTTAAAGATCTACGAGCAGTACTTC
j_gene: TRBJ2-7
d_gene: NA
abundance: NA
v_gene: TRBV7-9

CDR3aa: CASSEYSGPDGANVLTF
CDR3nt: TGTGCCAGCAGTGAATATTCTGGGCCAGATGGGGCCAACGTCCTGACTTTC
j_gene: TRBJ2-6
d_gene: NA
abundance: once
v_gene: TRBV25-1

CDR3aa: CASSLLGTGVLASNTGELFF
CDR3nt: TGTGCCAGCAGCCTCCTCGGGACAGGGGTTTTAGCTTCGAACACCGGGGAGCTGTTTTTT
j_gene: TRBJ2-2
d_gene: TRBD1
abundance: NA
v_gene: TRBV7-8

CDR3aa: CASSVTETGELFF
CDR3nt: TGTGCCAGCAGTGTTACCGAGACCGGGGAGCTGTTTTTT
j_gene: TRBJ2-2
d_gene: NA
abundance: NA
v_gene: TRBV6-4

CDR3aa: CASSDRADTQYF
CDR3nt: TGTGCCAGCAGTGATCGGGCAGATACGCAGTATTTT
j_gene: TRBJ2-3
d_gene: NA
abundance: NA
v_gene: TRBV6-1

CDR3aa: CASSWGLGQPQHF
CDR3nt: TGTGCCAGCAGTTGGGGGTTAGGTCAGCCCCAGCATTTT
j_gene: TRBJ1-5
d_gene: NA
abundance: NA
v_gene: TRBV6-6

CDR3aa: CATSREGDTEAFF
CDR3nt: TGTGCCACCAGCAGAGAAGGTGACACTGAAGCTTTCTTT
j_gene: TRBJ1-1
d_gene: NA
abundance: NA
v_gene: TRBV15

CDR3aa: CASSPRPGQGTVGELFF
CDR3nt: TGCGCCAGCAGCCCCAGGCCTGGACAGGGGACTGTCGGGGAGCTGTTTTTT
j_gene: TRBJ2-2
d_gene: TRBD1
abundance: NA
v_gene: TRBV4-3

CDR3aa: CASSVGQSETQYF
CDR3nt: TGTGCCAGTAGTGTGGGACAGTCAGAGACCCAGTACTTC
j_gene: TRBJ2-5
d_gene: TRBD1
abundance: few
v_gene: TRBV19

CDR3aa: CASSVGQGGTNEKLFF
CDR3nt: TGTGCCAGCAGCGTAGGGCAGGGAGGAACTAATGAAAAACTGTTTTTT
j_gene: TRBJ1-4
d_gene: NA
abundance: NA
v_gene: TRBV9

CDR3aa: CASSVDQTSTIYGYTF
CDR3nt: TGTGCCAGCAGCGTAGACCAGACGAGCACCATTTATGGCTACACCTTC
j_gene: TRBJ1-2
d_gene: NA
abundance: NA
v_gene: TRBV9

CDR3aa: CASSSRGRYADTQYF
CDR3nt: TGTGCCAGCAGTTCCAGGGGGCGGTATGCAGATACGCAGTATTTT
j_gene: TRBJ2-3
d_gene: TRBD1
abundance: NA
v_gene: TRBV28

CDR3aa: CASSAQSEAFF
CDR3nt: TGTGCCAGCAGCGCGCAATCTGAAGCTTTCTTT
j_gene: TRBJ1-1
d_gene: NA
abundance: NA
v_gene: TRBV13

CDR3aa: CASSPGGGNGYTF
CDR3nt: TGTGCCAGCAGCCCCGGAGGAGGTAATGGCTACACCTTC
j_gene: TRBJ1-2
d_gene: NA
abundance: few
v_gene: TRBV5-4

CDR3aa: CASSIGFLRNSNQPQHF
CDR3nt: TGTGCCAGTAGTATTGGGTTTTTAAGGAATAGCAATCAGCCCCAGCATTTT
j_gene: TRBJ1-5
d_gene: NA
abundance: few
v_gene: TRBV19

CDR3aa: CASIGQNTGELFF
CDR3nt: TGTGCCAGCATCGGGCAAAACACCGGGGAGCTGTTTTTT
j_gene: TRBJ2-2
d_gene: NA
abundance: NA
v_gene: TRBV28

CDR3aa: CATSRVAYEYNEQFF
CDR3nt: TGTGCCACCAGCAGAGTGGCGTACGAGTACAATGAGCAGTTCTTC
j_gene: TRBJ2-1
d_gene: NA
abundance: NA
v_gene: TRBV15

CDR3aa: CASSPPGQQETQYF
CDR3nt: TGTGCCAGCTCACCGCCGGGACAGCAAGAGACCCAGTACTTC
j_gene: TRBJ2-5
d_gene: TRBD1
abundance: NA
v_gene: TRBV18

CDR3aa: CASRLTGPYNEQFF
CDR3nt: TGTGCCAGCAGGCTGACGGGGCCCTACAATGAGCAGTTCTTC
j_gene: TRBJ2-1
d_gene: NA
abundance: NA
v_gene: TRBV6-1